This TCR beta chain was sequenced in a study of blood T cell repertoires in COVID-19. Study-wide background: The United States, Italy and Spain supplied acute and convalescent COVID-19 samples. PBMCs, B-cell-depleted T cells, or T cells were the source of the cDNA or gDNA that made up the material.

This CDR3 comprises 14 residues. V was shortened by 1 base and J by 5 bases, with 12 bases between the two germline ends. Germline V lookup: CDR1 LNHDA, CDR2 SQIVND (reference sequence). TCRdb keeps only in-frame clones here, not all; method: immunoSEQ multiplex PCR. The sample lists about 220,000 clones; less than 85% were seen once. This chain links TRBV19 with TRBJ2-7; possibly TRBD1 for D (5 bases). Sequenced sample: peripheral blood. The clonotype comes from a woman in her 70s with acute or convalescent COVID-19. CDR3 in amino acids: CASSIVQGIHEQYF. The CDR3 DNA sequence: TGTGCCAGTAGTATAGTGCAGGGAATCCACGAGCAGTACTTC.